These 16 T cell receptor beta chains came from one sample sequenced in a study of identical twins. Each CDR3 protein gets one entry after TCRdb re-called the 5' RACE reads with MiXCR. The repertoire holds some 1,700,000 distinct CDR3 sequences, roughly a third seen once, with less than 0.35% in the top ten. The sample taken for sequencing was cord blood. The source of these receptors is a newborn girl in good health.

This clonotype was counted at least ten times. Relative to the germline gene, one junction end is altered; a read error may explain this. The chain carries TRBV2 and TRBJ2-1; D gene unclear. The CDR3 totals 13 residues. CDR1 is SNHLY and CDR2 is FYNNEI in the germline V gene. CDR3 DNA sequence: TGTGCCAGCAGCGAAGACACCTACAATGAGCAGTTCTTC. Amino acid sequence: CASSEDTYNEQFF.

This clonotype turned up a few times. CDR3 coding DNA: TGTGCCAGCAGCCATGGGACAGGGGGCGCGGTTTACGAGCAGTACTTC. Residues: CASSHGTGGAVYEQYF. This chain uses TRBV9 with TRBJ2-7; 12 bases are a match to TRBD1. This CDR3 contains 16 residues. V lost 4 bases, J lost 4 bases, and 9 bases stayed unmatched. Germline CDR1 SGDLS, CDR2 YYNGEE.

The chain carries TRBV4-1 and TRBJ2-5; a possible D gene is TRBD2 (5 bases). The end of the DNA aligns better with TRBJ2-4, so the J call may be wrong. This CDR3 is 15 amino acids long. Germline CDR1 reads MGHRA; CDR2 reads YSYEKL. The CDR3 here is CASSQERRAKNIQYF. CDR3 sequence (DNA): TGCGCCAGCAGCCAAGAGAGGAGGGCCAAAAACATTCAGTACTTC.

This clonotype appeared a few times. The chain carries TRBV5-6 and TRBJ1-1; D is uncertain. Trimming cost V 3 bases and J 3 bases, with 6 bases left between them. CDR1 is SGHDT and CDR2 is YYEEEE in the germline V gene. CDR3 length: 12 residues. The CDR3 region is CASSYPDTEAFF. The CDR3 DNA follows: TGTGCCAGCAGCTATCCGGACACTGAAGCTTTCTTT.

There are a few counts of this clonotype. The J gene is TRBJ2-1, the V gene TRBV3-1, with D tentatively TRBD2 (6 bases). Germline values: CDR1 LGHDT, CDR2 YNNKEL (reference sequence). Trimming removed 6 bases at V and 3 bases at J, with 12 bases between. This CDR3 has 14 amino acids. The CDR3 nucleotides are TGTGCCAGCAGGGACGGGGGAAACTACAATGAGCAGTTCTTC. Translating it yields CASRDGGNYNEQFF.

This sequence joins TRBV6-2 or TRBV6-3 and TRBJ2-1; D possibly corresponds to TRBD2 (6 bases). The V gene lost 7 bases and the J gene lost 2 bases, with 24 bases spanning the gap. The CDR3 covers 18 residues. Germline values: CDR1 MNHEY, CDR2 SVGEGT. This CDR3 is CASNYRSSGNLPYNEQFF. Written as DNA, the CDR3 is TGTGCCAGCAACTACCGGAGTAGCGGCAACCTCCCCTACAATGAGCAGTTCTTC.

There are a few counts of this clonotype. The rearrangement uses TRBV29-1 and TRBJ2-2; D is ambiguous. Germline V gives CDR1 SQVTM, CDR2 ANQGSEA. V lost 2 bases and J lost 1, with 14 bases in between. The CDR3 runs 16 residues. CDR3 DNA: TGCAGCGTTGAAAGACGGAGACTCTTGAACACCGGGGAGCTGTTTTTT. Translated, it gives CSVERRRLLNTGELFF.

There are a few counts of this clonotype. The chain has TRBV14 and TRBJ2-7, with a weak D call TRBD2 (6 bases). The CDR3 has 19 amino acids. The germline V gene has CDR1 SGHDN and CDR2 FVKESK. The ends were cut back, 1 base at V and 0 bases at J, with 22 bases in the middle. The CDR3 DNA is TGTGCCAGCAGCCAAGGACCGGGAGCCACCACCCCGAGCTCCTACGAGCAGTACTTC. It yields the protein CASSQGPGATTPSSYEQYF. Together with reference TRBV14 and TRBJ2-7, the CDR3 gives the full variable domain: EAGVTQFPSHSVIEKGQTVTLRCDPISGHDNLYWYRRVMGKEIKFLLHFVKESKQDESGMPNNRFLAERTGGTYSTLKVQPAELEDSGVYFCASSQGPGATTPSSYEQYFGPGTRLTVT.

The V call is TRBV4-1, the J call TRBJ2-2; 9 nucleotides agree with TRBD2. There are 17 residues in the CDR3. Germline lookup yields CDR1 MGHRA and CDR2 YSYEKL. Losses at the gene ends were 0 bases for V and 2 bases for J; bases not matched to a gene: 4. This CDR3 is CASSQESGLANTGELFF. The CDR3 DNA is TGCGCCAGCAGCCAAGAGTCGGGACTAGCCAACACCGGGGAGCTGTTTTTT.

This chain links TRBV20-1 with TRBJ2-5; D ambiguous. Trimming took 4 bases from V and 5 from J, leaving 20 bases between them. CDR1 is DFQATT and CDR2 is SNEGSKA in the germline V gene (reference sequence). The CDR3 runs to 15 residues. CDR3 in DNA: TGCAGTGCTATGCCCACAATCAAACGACGGGAGACCCAGTACTTC. Protein sequence: CSAMPTIKRRETQYF.

This clonotype has only a few counts. V gene TRBV27 combines with J gene TRBJ2-1, with TRBD1 matching 9 bases. The CDR3 totals 13 residues. Germline lookup yields CDR1 MNHEY and CDR2 SMNVEV (reference sequence). The trim removed 1 base at V and 10 bases at J, leaving 2 bases unmatched. The DNA of the CDR3 is TGTGCCAGCAGTTTATGGGACAGGGACGAGCAGTTCTTC. It yields the protein CASSLWDRDEQFF.

This rearrangement joins TRBV2 to TRBJ2-1; maybe TRBD2 (6 bases). The CDR3 contains 15 residues. The V end was cut by 6 bases, the J end by 5 bases, with 17 bases between. Germline V gene lookup returns CDR1 SNHLY and CDR2 FYNNEI. CDR3 amino acids: CASRFGTATNNEQFF. For the CDR3, the DNA is TGTGCCAGCAGATTCGGGACTGCGACCAACAATGAGCAGTTCTTC.

This clonotype was recorded at least ten times. The chain links TRBV10-3 to TRBJ2-7; a weak D match, TRBD1 (6 bases). Looked up from germline, CDR1 is ENHRY and CDR2 is SYGVKD. The CDR3 contains 13 residues. Trimming cost V 7 bases and J 1 base, with 11 bases left between them. The CDR3 is CAITTTGSYEQYF. CDR3 coding DNA: TGTGCCATCACTACGACAGGTTCCTACGAGCAGTACTTC.

This clonotype was seen a handful of times. This chain uses TRBV4-1 with TRBJ1-2, with D hard to call. Trimming removed 1 base at V and 1 base at J, with 10 bases between. The CDR3 has 15 amino acids. Germline V gene data show CDR1 as MGHRA and CDR2 as YSYEKL. The CDR3 bases are TGCGCCAGCAGCCAAGGGTCAGTTCGTAACTATGGCTACACCTTC. This gives the protein CASSQGSVRNYGYTF.

This clonotype has ten or more counts. The chain employs TRBV10-3 and TRBJ2-3, with TRBD2 as a possible D gene (6 bases). From germline, CDR1 is ENHRY and CDR2 SYGVKD. This CDR3 is 14 amino acids long. Trimming removed 2 bases at V and 2 bases at J, with 8 bases between. CDR3 sequence: CAISEGGATDTQYF. The CDR3 DNA follows: TGTGCCATCAGTGAGGGAGGGGCCACAGATACGCAGTATTTT.

The rearrangement joins TRBV29-1 to TRBJ1-1; D may be TRBD1 (6 bases). Between the trimmed V and J ends, which lost 5 bases and 6 bases, there was a span of 13 bases. This CDR3 is built from 12 residues. Germline values: CDR1 SQVTM, CDR2 ANQGSEA. The CDR3 loop is CSVPGVGPEAFF. CDR3 nucleotide sequence: TGCAGCGTTCCAGGGGTGGGCCCTGAAGCTTTCTTT.